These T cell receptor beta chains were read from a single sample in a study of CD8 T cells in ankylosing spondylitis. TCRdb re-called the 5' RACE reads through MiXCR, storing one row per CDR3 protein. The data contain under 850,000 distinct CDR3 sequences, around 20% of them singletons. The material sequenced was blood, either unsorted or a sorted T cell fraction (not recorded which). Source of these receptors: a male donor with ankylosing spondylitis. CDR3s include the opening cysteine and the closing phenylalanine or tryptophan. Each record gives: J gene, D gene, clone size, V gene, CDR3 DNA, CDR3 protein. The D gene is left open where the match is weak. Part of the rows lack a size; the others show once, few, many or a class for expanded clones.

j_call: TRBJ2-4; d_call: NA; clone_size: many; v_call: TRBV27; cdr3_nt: TGTGCCAGCAGTTTACCTCGGACACAAATAGCCAAAAACATTCAGTACTTC; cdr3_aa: CASSLPRTQIAKNIQYF
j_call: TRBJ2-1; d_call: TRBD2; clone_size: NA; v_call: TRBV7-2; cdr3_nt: TGTGCCAGCAGCTTAGCCCCGGGACTAGTCGGCAATGAGCAGTTCTTC; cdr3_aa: CASSLAPGLVGNEQFF
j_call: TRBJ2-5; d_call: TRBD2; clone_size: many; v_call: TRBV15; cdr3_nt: TGTGCCACCAGCAGAGTCGGGGGGGAACAGACCCAGTACTTC; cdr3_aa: CATSRVGGEQTQYF
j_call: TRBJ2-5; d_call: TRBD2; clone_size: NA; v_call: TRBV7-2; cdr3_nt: TGTGCCAGCAGGGATACGGAGCGGGGCTGGGAGACCCAGTACTTC; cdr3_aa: CASRDTERGWETQYF
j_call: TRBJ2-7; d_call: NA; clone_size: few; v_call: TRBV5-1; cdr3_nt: TGCGCCAGCAGCTTCGAGGGAAAATACGAGCAGTACTTC; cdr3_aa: CASSFEGKYEQYF
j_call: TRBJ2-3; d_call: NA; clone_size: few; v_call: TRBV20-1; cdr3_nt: TGCAGTGCTAGACCCTCGGGGCCCGATACGCAGTATTTT; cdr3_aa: CSARPSGPDTQYF
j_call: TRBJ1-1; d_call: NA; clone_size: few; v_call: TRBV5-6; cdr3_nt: TGTGCCAGCAGCCTTTTCTTGGACAACACTGAAGCTTTCTTT; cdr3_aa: CASSLFLDNTEAFF
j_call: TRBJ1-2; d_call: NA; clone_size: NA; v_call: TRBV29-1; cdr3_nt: TGCAGCGCCCCGGAGGGGGGAGGTGGCTACACCTTC; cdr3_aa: CSAPEGGGGYTF
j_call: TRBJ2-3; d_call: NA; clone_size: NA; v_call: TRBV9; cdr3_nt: TGTGCCAGCAGCGTACAGGGGACAGATACGCAGTATTTT; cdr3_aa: CASSVQGTDTQYF
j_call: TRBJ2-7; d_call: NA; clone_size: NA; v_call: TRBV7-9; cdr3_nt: TGTGCCAGCAGCTTGGCGACCTTCCCCTACGAGCAGTACTTC; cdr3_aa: CASSLATFPYEQYF
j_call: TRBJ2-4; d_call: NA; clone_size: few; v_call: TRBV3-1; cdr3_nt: TGTGCCAGCAGCCTCCCGGGGAACAAAAACATTCAGTACTTC; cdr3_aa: CASSLPGNKNIQYF
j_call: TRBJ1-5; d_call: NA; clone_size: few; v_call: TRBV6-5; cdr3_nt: TGTGCCAGCAGTTTGACCGGGACAATGAATCAGCCCCAGCATTTT; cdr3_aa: CASSLTGTMNQPQHF
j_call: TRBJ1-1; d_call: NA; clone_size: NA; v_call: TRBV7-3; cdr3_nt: TGTGCCAGTTCCACGGGGGAGGCTGAAGCTTTCTTT; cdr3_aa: CASSTGEAEAFF
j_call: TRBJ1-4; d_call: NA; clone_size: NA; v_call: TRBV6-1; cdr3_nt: TGTGCCAGCAGCAACCTCCCGGGGGTGGGACATGAAAAACTGTTTTTT; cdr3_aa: CASSNLPGVGHEKLFF
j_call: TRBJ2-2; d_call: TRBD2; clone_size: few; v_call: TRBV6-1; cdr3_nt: TGTGCCAGCAGTCCCTACCTCTCTAGCGGGCCGAACACCGGGGAGCTGTTTTTT; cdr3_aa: CASSPYLSSGPNTGELFF
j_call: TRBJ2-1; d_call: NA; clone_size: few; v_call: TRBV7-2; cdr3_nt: TGTGCCAGCCAGCGGAGGGGAGGCTACAATGAGCAGTTCTTC; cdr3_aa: CASQRRGGYNEQFF
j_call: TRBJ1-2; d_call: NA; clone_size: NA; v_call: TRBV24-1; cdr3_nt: TGTGCCACCAGTGATCCCTGGGGTGGCTACACCTTC; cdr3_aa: CATSDPWGGYTF
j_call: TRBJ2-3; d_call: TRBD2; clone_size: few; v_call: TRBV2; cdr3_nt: TGTGCCGGCCTAGCGGCCCCCACAGATACGCAGTATTTT; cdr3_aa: CAGLAAPTDTQYF
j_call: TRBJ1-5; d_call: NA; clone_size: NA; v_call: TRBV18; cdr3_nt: TGTGCCAGCTCACCCGGGACCGATGATCAGCCCCAGCATTTT; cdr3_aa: CASSPGTDDQPQHF
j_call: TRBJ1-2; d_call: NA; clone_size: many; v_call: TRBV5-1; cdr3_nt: TGCGCCAGCAGCCCCCGAGGGGGGGAAGGAGCTAACTATGGCTACACCTTC; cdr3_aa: CASSPRGGEGANYGYTF
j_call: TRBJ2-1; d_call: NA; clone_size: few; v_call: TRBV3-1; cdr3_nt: TGTGCCAGCAGCCAAGACGGGATTTACAATGAGCAGTTCTTC; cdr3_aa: CASSQDGIYNEQFF
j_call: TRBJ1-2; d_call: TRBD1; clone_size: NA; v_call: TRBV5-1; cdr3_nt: TGCGCCAGCAGCTTACAGGGGACCAATGGCTACACCTTC; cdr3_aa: CASSLQGTNGYTF
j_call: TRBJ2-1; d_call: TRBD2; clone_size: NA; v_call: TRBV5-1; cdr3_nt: TGCGCCAGCAGCTATTTTTCTAGCGGGAGCTACAATGAGCAGTTCTTC; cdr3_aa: CASSYFSSGSYNEQFF
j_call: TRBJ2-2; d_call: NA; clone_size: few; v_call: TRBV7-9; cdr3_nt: TGTGCCAGCCTATGGGTAACGAACACCGGGGAGCTGTTTTTT; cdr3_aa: CASLWVTNTGELFF
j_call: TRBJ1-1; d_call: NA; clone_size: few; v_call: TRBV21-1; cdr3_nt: TGTGCCAGCAGCAAAAGGACTAACAGGGGTGGGGGCACTGAAGCTTTCTTT; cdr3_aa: CASSKRTNRGGGTEAFF
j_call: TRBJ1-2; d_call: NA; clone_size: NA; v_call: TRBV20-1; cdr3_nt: TGCAGTGCTAGCGCAGGGCCGATTGTCTATGGCTACACCTTC; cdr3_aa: CSASAGPIVYGYTF
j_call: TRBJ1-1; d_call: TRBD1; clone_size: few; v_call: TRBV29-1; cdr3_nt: TGCAGCCAGAGTACAGGGGAGGGCACTGAAGCTTTCTTT; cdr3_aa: CSQSTGEGTEAFF
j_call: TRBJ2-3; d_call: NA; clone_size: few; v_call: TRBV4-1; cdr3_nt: TGCGCCAGCAGCCAAAGGGAAAGCAACACAGATACGCAGTATTTT; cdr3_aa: CASSQRESNTDTQYF
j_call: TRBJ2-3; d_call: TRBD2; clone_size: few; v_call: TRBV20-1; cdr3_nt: TGCAGTGCCCCTCCGACCGGACTAGCGGGTTACACAGATACGCAGTATTTT; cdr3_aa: CSAPPTGLAGYTDTQYF
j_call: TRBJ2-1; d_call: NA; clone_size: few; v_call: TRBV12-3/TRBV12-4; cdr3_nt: TGTGCCAGCAGTTTAAAGCGAGGGGCTCTGCAGTTCTTC; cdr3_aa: CASSLKRGALQFF
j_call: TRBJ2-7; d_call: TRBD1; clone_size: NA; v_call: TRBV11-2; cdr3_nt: TGTGCCAGCAGCTTCGACAGGGGGCGCGTCCCTAGCGGGCTCTACGAGCAGTACTTC; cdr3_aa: CASSFDRGRVPSGLYEQYF
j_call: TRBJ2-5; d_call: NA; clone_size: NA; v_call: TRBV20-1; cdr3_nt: TGCAGTGCCCGAGCGACGGGTCCCTACCAAGAGACCCAGTACTTC; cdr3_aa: CSARATGPYQETQYF
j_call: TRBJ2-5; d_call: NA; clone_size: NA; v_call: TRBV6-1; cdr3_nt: TGTGCCAGCAGTCGATCTAGGGGGCAAGAGACCCAGTACTTC; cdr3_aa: CASSRSRGQETQYF
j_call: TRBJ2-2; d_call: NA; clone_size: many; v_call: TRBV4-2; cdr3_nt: TGTGCCAGCAGCCCCCTAGACAGACGGGACACCGGGGAGCTGTTTTTT; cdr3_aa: CASSPLDRRDTGELFF
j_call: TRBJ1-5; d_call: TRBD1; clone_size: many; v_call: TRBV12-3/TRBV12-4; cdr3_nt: TGTGCCAGCAGTTTCGGGACAGGCAATCAGCCCCAGCATTTT; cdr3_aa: CASSFGTGNQPQHF
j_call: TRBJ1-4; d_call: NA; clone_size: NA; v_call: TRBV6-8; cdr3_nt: TGTGCCAGCAGTCGACAGAATGAAAAACTGTTTTTT; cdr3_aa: CASSRQNEKLFF
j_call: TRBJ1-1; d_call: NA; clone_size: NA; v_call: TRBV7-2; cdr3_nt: TGTGCCAGCAGCCCGAATGTCGGTGCCAATGGGGCTTTCTTT; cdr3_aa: CASSPNVGANGAFF
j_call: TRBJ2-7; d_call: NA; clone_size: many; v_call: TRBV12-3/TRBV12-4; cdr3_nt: TGTGCCAGCAGCCTCCAGGGATTGAGCTCCTACGAGCAGTACTTC; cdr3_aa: CASSLQGLSSYEQYF
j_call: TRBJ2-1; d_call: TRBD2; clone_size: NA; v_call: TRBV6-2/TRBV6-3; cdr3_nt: TGTGCCAGCAGTTACGGGGGGGAGATTCACAATGAGCAGTTCTTC; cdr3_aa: CASSYGGEIHNEQFF
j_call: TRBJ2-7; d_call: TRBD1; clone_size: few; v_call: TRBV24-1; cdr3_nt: TGTGCCACCAGTGACCAACAGGGGTACGAGCAGTACTTC; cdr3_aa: CATSDQQGYEQYF